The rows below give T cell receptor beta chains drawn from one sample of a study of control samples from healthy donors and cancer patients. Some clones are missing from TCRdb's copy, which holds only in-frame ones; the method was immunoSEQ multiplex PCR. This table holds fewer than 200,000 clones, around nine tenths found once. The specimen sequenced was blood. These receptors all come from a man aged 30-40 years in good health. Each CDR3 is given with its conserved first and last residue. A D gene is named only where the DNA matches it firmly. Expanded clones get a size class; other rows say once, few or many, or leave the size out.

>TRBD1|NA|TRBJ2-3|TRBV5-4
CASRHGQDADTQYF
TGTGCCAGCAGACACGGACAGGACGCAGATACGCAGTATTTT
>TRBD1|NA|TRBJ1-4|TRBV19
CASSIKDRFNEKLFF
TGTGCCAGTAGTATAAAGGACAGGTTTAATGAAAAACTGTTTTTT
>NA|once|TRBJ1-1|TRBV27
CASRYREDTEAFF
TGTGCCAGCAGGTACAGGGAAGACACTGAAGCTTTCTTT
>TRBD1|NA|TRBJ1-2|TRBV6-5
CASSYEGTGSNYGYTF
TGTGCCAGCAGTTACGAAGGGACAGGGTCTAACTATGGCTACACCTTC
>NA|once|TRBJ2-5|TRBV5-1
CASSLGRRQETQYF
TGCGCCAGCAGCTTGGGTAGAAGACAAGAGACCCAGTACTTC
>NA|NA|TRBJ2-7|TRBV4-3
CASSSYPDSSYEQYF
TGCGCCAGCAGCTCCTATCCGGACAGCTCCTACGAGCAGTACTTC
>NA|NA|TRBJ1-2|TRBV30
CAWNGVLSNYGYTF
TGTGCCTGGAATGGTGTTCTCTCTAACTATGGCTACACCTTC
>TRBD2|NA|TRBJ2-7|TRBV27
CASSFGQRGALSGQYF
TGTGCCAGCAGTTTTGGGCAGCGGGGGGCCCTTTCGGGGCAGTACTTC
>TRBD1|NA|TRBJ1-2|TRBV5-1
CASSFSGTANGYTF
TGCGCCAGCAGCTTTTCCGGGACAGCGAATGGCTACACCTTC
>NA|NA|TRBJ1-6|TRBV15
CATSRKGWDSPLHF
TGTGCCACCAGCAGAAAAGGATGGGACTCACCCCTCCACTTT
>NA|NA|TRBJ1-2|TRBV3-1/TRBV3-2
CASSHWDRNYGYTF
TGTGCCAGCAGCCACTGGGACCGCAACTATGGCTACACCTTC
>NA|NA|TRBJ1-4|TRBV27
CASSLLGADEKLFF
TGTGCCAGCAGTTTGCTGGGGGCTGATGAAAAACTGTTTTTT
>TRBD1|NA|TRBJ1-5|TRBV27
CASILHDRATQPQHF
TGTGCCAGCATTCTTCATGACAGGGCCACTCAGCCCCAGCATTTT
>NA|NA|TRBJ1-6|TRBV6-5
CASSYTYEDNSPLHF
TGTGCCAGCAGTTACACGTACGAGGATAATTCACCCCTCCACTTT
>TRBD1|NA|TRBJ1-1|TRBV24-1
CATRRTGDTEAFF
TGTGCCACCAGACGGACAGGTGACACTGAAGCTTTCTTT
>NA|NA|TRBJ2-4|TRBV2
CASSPLVAKNIQYF
TGTGCCAGCAGCCCACTAGTGGCCAAAAACATTCAGTACTTC
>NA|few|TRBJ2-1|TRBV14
CASSHSTDQLYNEQFF
TGTGCCAGCAGCCACTCTACGGACCAGTTGTACAATGAGCAGTTCTTC
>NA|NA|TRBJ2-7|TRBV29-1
CSVGSRVDEQYF
TGCAGCGTGGGGAGCAGGGTGGACGAGCAGTACTTC
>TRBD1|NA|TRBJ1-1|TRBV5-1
CASSPPGQVNTEAFF
TGCGCCAGCAGCCCCCCGGGACAGGTGAACACTGAAGCTTTCTTT
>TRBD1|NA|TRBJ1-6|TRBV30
CGNGNDKTGRSSYNSPLHF
TGTGGAAATGGTAACGACAAGACAGGGAGAAGCTCCTATAATTCACCCCTCCACTTT
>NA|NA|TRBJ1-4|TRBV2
CASTGRGGEKLFF
TGTGCCAGCACCGGACGGGGAGGGGAAAAACTGTTTTTT
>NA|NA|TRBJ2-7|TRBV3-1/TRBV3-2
CASSHHEEAGPYEQYF
TGTGCCAGCAGCCACCACGAGGAGGCTGGCCCCTACGAGCAGTACTTC
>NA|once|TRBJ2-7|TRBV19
CASSPPSFSGSSYEQYF
TGTGCCAGTAGTCCCCCGTCTTTCAGCGGTAGCTCCTACGAGCAGTACTTC
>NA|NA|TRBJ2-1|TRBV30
CAWSGSGEQFF
TGTGCCTGGAGTGGGTCGGGTGAGCAGTTCTTC
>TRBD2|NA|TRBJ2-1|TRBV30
CAWRRLAGGGEQFF
TGTGCCTGGCGCCGACTAGCGGGGGGAGGTGAGCAGTTCTTC
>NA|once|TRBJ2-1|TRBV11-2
CASSPIRGGTYDNEQFF
TGTGCCAGCAGCCCGATAAGAGGCGGGACATACGACAATGAGCAGTTCTTC
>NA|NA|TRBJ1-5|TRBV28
CASSLDSYQPQHF
TGTGCCAGCAGTTTAGACAGCTATCAGCCCCAGCATTTT
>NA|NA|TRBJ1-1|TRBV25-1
CASRTDRDTEAFF
TGTGCCAGCCGGACGGACCGGGACACTGAAGCTTTCTTT
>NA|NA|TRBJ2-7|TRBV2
CASKPYEQYF
TGTGCCAGTAAGCCCTACGAGCAGTACTTC
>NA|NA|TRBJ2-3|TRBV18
CASSPSTDTQYF
TGTGCCAGCTCACCCAGCACAGATACGCAGTATTTT
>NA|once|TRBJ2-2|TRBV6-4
CASSDSKGFGELFF
TGTGCCAGCAGTGACTCGAAGGGGTTCGGGGAGCTGTTTTTT
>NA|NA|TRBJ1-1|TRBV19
CASSTRVTEAFF
TGTGCCAGTAGTACCAGGGTCACTGAAGCTTTCTTT
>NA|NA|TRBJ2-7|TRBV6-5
CASMERETYEQYF
TGTGCCAGCATGGAAAGGGAGACCTACGAGCAGTACTTC
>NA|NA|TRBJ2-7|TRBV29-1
CSVEVGTTYEQYF
TGCAGCGTTGAAGTTGGGACGACCTACGAGCAGTACTTC
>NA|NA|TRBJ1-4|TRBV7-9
CASSPQGTTNEKLFF
TGTGCCAGCAGCCCACAGGGCACAACTAATGAAAAACTGTTTTTT
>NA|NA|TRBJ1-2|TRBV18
CASSPDRNYGYTF
TGTGCCAGCTCACCCGACCGAAACTATGGCTACACCTTC
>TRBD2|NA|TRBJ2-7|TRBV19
CASSIFQGGTYEQYF
TGTGCCAGTAGTATCTTCCAGGGAGGGACCTACGAGCAGTACTTC